Below are 2 T cell receptor beta chains sequenced from a single sample in a study of human T cells and chemical hapten exposure. TCRdb reanalysed the RACE reads using MiXCR and keeps one entry per CDR3 protein. The sample holds roughly 120,000 distinct CDR3 sequences, around 10% seen once. The time point: patch test 1, 2 weeks after DPC sensitization. Noted treatment: therapeutic diphenylcyclopropenone sensitization with weekly scalp DPC. The specimen was whole blood, collected in connection with sensitization to the hapten diphenylcyclopropenone (DPC). The receptors stem from a woman aged 45 to 65 with alopecia areata. Some clones in this sample may be carry-over from other donors' samples.

The CDR3 nucleotides are TGCAGCGTTGAAGCACAGGGGGGCACCGGGGAGCTGTTTTTT. It translates to CSVEAQGGTGELFF. The rearrangement joins TRBV29-1 to TRBJ2-2; 8 nucleotides align to TRBD1. The CDR3 has 14 amino acids. Germline CDR1 reads SQVTM; CDR2 reads ANQGSEA. Unmatched junction bases numbered 2, after V lost 1 base and J lost 4 bases.

This clonotype has a count of ten or more. CDR3 bases: TGTGCCAGCAGTAATTGGTACCCCGCGGCCGATAGCAATCAGCCCCAGCATTTT. Its protein is CASSNWYPAADSNQPQHF. The chain links TRBV6-6 to TRBJ1-5; no clear D gene. Germline V lookup: CDR1 MNHNY, CDR2 SVGAGI (reference sequence). CDR3 length: 18 residues. Trimming pared 5 bases from V and 0 bases from J, leaving 20 bases between.